The source of this TCR beta chain is a study of graft-versus-host responses after intestinal transplantation (dated by TCRdb to the early 2020s). For the wider study: Multivisceral, liver-intestinal, or isolated intestinal transplants were received by the recipients. All recipients received anti-thymocyte globulin induction followed by maintenance tacrolimus and steroids for roughly 3 years. After intestinal transplantation, graft-versus-host and host-versus-graft alloreactive T cell clones were followed in the graft, circulation and bone marrow using bulk TCR-beta CDR3 sequencing. Alloreactive clones were identified by sequencing pre-transplant mixed lymphocyte reaction products and comparing them with unstimulated pre-transplant donor and recipient T cells. A cohort of 24 intestinal transplant recipients, including one retransplant, was enrolled, and a few patients lacking pretransplant specimens were excluded. Donor T cell macrochimerism was defined as a peak of at least 4% donor T cells among recipient peripheral blood mononuclear cells. Rather than being sequenced by the commercial service, samples from a few later patients were sequenced in-house on an Illumina MiSeq and processed with MiXCR. General findings and caveats noted by the study authors: The conclusions were limited by the relatively low number and heterogeneity of the intestinal transplant patients. GvH clones were detected in recipient bone marrow, and some appeared earlier in ileal mucosa or blood, consistent with an intestinal mucosal origin. In the allografts of patients with donor T cell macrochimerism, GvH to HvG T cell clonal ratios were high. Peak levels of circulating GvH clones were associated with declines in HvG clones early after transplant.

The CDR3 runs 14 amino acids, cysteine and phenylalanine included. Just CDR3 DNA is preserved here, 42 bases in frame from base 1. Looking up the germline V gene yields CDR1 MGHRA and CDR2 YSYEKL. V is pruned by 3 bases and J by 4 bases, leaving 5 bases of the junction without a gene match. Blood samples were collected up to 4 times in the first month after transplant and then at least monthly when available. The method behind the library was the immunoSEQ multiplex PCR assay. Adaptive Biotechnologies carried out high-throughput TCR-beta CDR3 sequencing of genomic DNA for most patients. As for the authors' bioinformatics: TCR sequencing data for some 17 patients were retrieved from Adaptive's ImmunoSEQ software; a few other patients were processed with MiXCR and VDJtools. CDR3 nucleotide sequences shared between donor and recipient were removed because their origin could not be assigned. At least 2-fold expansion over unstimulated cells and a minimum CFSE-low frequency of 0.002% (template counts) or 0.001% (read counts) were required for clones to be classified as alloreactive. Clones were considered mappable if detected in sequenced pre-transplant spleen, lymph node, or MLR CFSE-low populations of the donor or recipient. Cumulative frequency of alloreactive clones was calculated as a percentage of all sequences weighted by copy number. Sourced from immuneACCESS, this table was stored by TCRdb with only in-frame sequences that have V and J called. A share of the clones is absent; for the studies checked, an unresolved V gene accounts for under half, and the remainder has no known explanation. V, J and clone size were drawn from that table, and D and trimming were deduced from the DNA. Recorded for this sample are 25,000 to 30,000 clones; around 94% of them occurred a single time. 0.75% to 0.95% of the sample is taken by the ten largest.

Comments on this clone: Its binding antigen is unknown. Qualities for individual bases were not recorded, and no much larger clone is one base off.

The sample in question was PBMCs, obtained nearly 31 days after intestinal transplant. The chain uses TRBV4-1 and TRBJ2-7; TRBD2 matches 8 bases in the middle. This TCR came from a human patient who received an intestinal transplant, so some T cells may come from the graft donor. The nucleotide sequence reads TGCGCCAGCAGCCAGCTAGCGGGTACGTACGAGCAGTACTTC. This sequence encodes CASSQLAGTYEQYF.